These 9 T cell receptor beta chains originate from one sample sequenced in a study of blood T cell repertoires in COVID-19. Data came from immunoSEQ multiplex PCR; TCRdb stores just in-frame clones and leaves some out. This table holds 100,000 to 150,000 clones, roughly 84% found once. Sequencing was done on a sample of peripheral blood. These receptors originate from a man in his 60s with acute or convalescent COVID-19.

This rearrangement joins TRBV7-9 to TRBJ2-2; TRBD2 aligns across 10 bases. After removal of 3 bases from V and 1 base from J, the junction contained 8 bases not matched to a gene. The CDR3 spans 18 residues. Germline values: CDR1 SEHNR, CDR2 FQNEAQ (reference sequence). CDR3 bases: TGTGCCAGCAGCTTCCGGACTAGCGGTAAATTGAACACCGGGGAGCTGTTTTTT. It translates to CASSFRTSGKLNTGELFF.

This sequence joins TRBV6-6 and TRBJ1-4; D remains unclear. V lost 0 bases and J lost 7, with 15 bases in between. The CDR3 runs 16 residues. Per the germline V gene, CDR1 is MNHNY and CDR2 is SVGAGI (reference sequence). The CDR3 sequence: CASSYSGWAVGEKLFF. The CDR3 bases are TGTGCCAGCAGTTACTCGGGTTGGGCAGTTGGTGAAAAACTGTTTTTT.

The chain couples TRBV3-1 (or the pseudogene TRBV3-2) to TRBJ1-1; the match to TRBD1 covers 7 bases. The CDR3 length is 15 residues. Germline lookup yields CDR1 LGHDT and CDR2 YNNKEL (reference sequence). Trimming took 4 bases from V and 4 from J; bases not matched to a gene: 9. Written as DNA, the CDR3 is TGTGCCAGCAGCCCTTCATTTGCAGGGGGCACTGAAGCTTTCTTT. Protein: CASSPSFAGGTEAFF.

The chain couples TRBV5-1 to TRBJ1-3, with D perhaps matching TRBD1 (6 bases). CDR3 length equals 14 residues. V was shortened by 0 bases and J by 2 bases, with 6 bases between the two germline ends. Per the germline V gene, CDR1 is SGHRS and CDR2 is YFSETQ. Here the CDR3 DNA reads TGCGCCAGCAGCTTGGGGGGGCCTGGAAACACCATATATTTT. Translated, it gives CASSLGGPGNTIYF.

The CDR3 protein is CATSATSGQETQYF. The CDR3 DNA is TGTGCCACCAGTGCGACTAGCGGACAAGAGACCCAGTACTTC. The rearrangement links TRBV24-1 to TRBJ2-5; TRBD2 matches 9 bases. The CDR3 is made up of 14 amino acids. The V and J ends lost 5 bases and 2 bases, in that order; junction bases with no gene match: 2. Per germline, CDR1 KGHDR and CDR2 SFDVKD.

V gene TRBV7-9 combines with J gene TRBJ1-1, with 8 bases fitting TRBD1. The germline gives CDR1 SEHNR, CDR2 FQNEAQ (reference sequence). CDR3 length: 15 residues. V gave up 5 bases and J gave up 0 bases; unmatched junction bases: 5. The CDR3 protein is CASSLRTGMNTEAFF. The CDR3, as DNA: TGTGCCAGCAGCCTTAGGACAGGGATGAACACTGAAGCTTTCTTT.

Only a few counts were recorded for this clone. The chain has TRBV18 and TRBJ2-5; 9 positions agree with TRBD2. Germline V gene data show CDR1 as KGHSH and CDR2 as LQKENI. CDR3 length equals 15 residues. The V segment lost 3 bases and the J segment 1 base; nucleotides outside the gene matches: 3. In nucleotides, the CDR3 is TGTGCCAGCTCACCGAATAGCGGGAGCCAAGAGACCCAGTACTTC. Translated, it gives CASSPNSGSQETQYF.

The chain joins TRBV23-1 to TRBJ1-4; 10 bases match TRBD1. TRBV23-1 is noted as an ORF with a role that remains uncertain. Losses at the gene ends were 4 bases for V and 0 bases for J; bases not matched to a gene: 14. CDR3 size: 20 residues. CDR3 DNA: TGCGCCAGCAGTCGGAAGGGACAGGGGTTTTCTTCGACAACTAATGAAAAACTGTTTTTT. It translates to CASSRKGQGFSSTTNEKLFF.

The chain employs TRBV5-1 and TRBJ2-2; TRBD2 is a possible D gene (6 bases). V was pared by 1 base and J by 3 bases, with 10 bases between. This CDR3 has 15 residues. The V gene's germline CDR1 is SGHRS and CDR2 YFSETQ. The DNA for the CDR3 is TGCGCCAGCAGCTTGTGGGGAGGTGACACCGGGGAGCTGTTTTTT. Its protein is CASSLWGGDTGELFF.